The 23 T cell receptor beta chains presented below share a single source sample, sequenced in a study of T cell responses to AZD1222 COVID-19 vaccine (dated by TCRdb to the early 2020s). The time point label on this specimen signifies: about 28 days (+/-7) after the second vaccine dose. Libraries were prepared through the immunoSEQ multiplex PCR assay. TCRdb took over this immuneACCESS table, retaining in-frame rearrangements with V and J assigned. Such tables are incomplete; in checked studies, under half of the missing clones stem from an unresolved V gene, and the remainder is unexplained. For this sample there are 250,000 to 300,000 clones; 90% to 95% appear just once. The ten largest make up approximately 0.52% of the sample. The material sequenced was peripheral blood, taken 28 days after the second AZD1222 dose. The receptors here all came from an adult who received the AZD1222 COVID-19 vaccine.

CDR3 DNA sequence: TGTGCCAGCAGTTTATGGGGCCACACAGATACGCAGTATTTT. As protein: CASSLWGHTDTQYF. The chain is built from TRBV27 and TRBJ2-3; possible D gene TRBD1, 5 bases. CDR3 size: 14 residues. Germline assignment: CDR1 MNHEY and CDR2 SMNVEV (reference sequence). Deletions cut 1 base from V and 2 bases from J, with 7 bases between.

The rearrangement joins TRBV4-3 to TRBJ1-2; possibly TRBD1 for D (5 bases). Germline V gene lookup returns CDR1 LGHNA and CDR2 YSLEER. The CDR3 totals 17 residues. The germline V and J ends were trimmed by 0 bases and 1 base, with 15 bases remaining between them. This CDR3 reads CASSQDLVGDFNYGYTF. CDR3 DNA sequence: TGCGCCAGCAGCCAAGATCTTGTAGGGGATTTTAACTATGGCTACACCTTC.

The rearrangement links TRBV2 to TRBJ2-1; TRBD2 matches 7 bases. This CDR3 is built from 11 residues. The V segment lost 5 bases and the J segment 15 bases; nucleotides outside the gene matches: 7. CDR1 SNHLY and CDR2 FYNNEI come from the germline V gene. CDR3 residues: CASSPGGRLFF. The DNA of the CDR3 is TGTGCCAGCAGTCCCGGGGGGAGGCTGTTCTTC. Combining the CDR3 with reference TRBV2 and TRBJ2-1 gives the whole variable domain EPEVTQTPSHQVTQMGQEVILRCVPISNHLYFYWYRQILGQKVEFLVSFYNNEISEKSEIFDDQFSVERPDGSNFTLKIRSTKLEDSAMYFCASSPGGRLFFGPGTRLTVL.

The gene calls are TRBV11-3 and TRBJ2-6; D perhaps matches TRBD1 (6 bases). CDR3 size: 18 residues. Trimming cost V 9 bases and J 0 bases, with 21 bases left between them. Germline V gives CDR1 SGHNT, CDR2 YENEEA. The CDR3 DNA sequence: TGTGCCAGTTCTCCCGGGACAAGGGGAAACTCTGGGGCCAACGTCCTGACTTTC. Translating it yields CASSPGTRGNSGANVLTF.

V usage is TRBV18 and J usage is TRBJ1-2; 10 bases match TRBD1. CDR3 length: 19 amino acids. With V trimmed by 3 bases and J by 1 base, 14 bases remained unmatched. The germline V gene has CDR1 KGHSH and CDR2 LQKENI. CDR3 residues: CASSPFSAAGQGGNYGYTF. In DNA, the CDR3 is TGTGCCAGCTCACCGTTCTCAGCGGCTGGACAGGGGGGTAACTATGGCTACACCTTC.

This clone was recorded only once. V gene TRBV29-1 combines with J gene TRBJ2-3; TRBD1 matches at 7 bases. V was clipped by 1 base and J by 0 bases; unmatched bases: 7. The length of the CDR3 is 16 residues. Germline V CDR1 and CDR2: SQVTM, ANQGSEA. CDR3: CSVEGPQGVSTDTQYF. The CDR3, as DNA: TGCAGCGTTGAAGGCCCCCAGGGGGTCAGCACAGATACGCAGTATTTT.

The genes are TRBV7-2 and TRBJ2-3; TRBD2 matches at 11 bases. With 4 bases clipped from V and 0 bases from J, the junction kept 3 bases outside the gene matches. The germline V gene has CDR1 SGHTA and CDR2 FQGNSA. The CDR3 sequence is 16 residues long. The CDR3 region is CASSSRTSGSTDTQYF. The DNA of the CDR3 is TGTGCCAGCAGCTCTCGGACTAGCGGGAGCACAGATACGCAGTATTTT.

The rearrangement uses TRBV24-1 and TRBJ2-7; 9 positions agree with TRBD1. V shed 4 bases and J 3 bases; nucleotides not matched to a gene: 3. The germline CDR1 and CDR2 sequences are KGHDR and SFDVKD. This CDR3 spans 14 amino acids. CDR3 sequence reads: CATSEGDRVYEQYF. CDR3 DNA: TGTGCCACCAGTGAGGGGGACAGGGTCTACGAGCAGTACTTC.

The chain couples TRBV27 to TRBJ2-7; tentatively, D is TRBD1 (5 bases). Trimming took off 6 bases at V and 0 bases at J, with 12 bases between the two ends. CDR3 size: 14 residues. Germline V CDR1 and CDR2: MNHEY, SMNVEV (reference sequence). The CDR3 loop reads CASRGAANSYEQYF. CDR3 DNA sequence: TGTGCCAGCAGAGGGGCGGCTAACTCCTACGAGCAGTACTTC.

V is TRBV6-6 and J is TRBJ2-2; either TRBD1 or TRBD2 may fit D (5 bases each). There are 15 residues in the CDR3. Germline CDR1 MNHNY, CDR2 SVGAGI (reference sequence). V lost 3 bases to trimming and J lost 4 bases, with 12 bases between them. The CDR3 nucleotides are TGTGCCAGCAGTTATGACACGGGGACCACCGGGGAGCTGTTTTTT. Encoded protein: CASSYDTGTTGELFF.

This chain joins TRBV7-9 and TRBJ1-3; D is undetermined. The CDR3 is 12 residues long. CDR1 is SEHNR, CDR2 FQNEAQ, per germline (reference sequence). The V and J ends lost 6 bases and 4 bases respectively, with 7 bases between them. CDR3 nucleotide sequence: TGTGCCAGCAGAGATGGGGGAAACACCATATATTTT. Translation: CASRDGGNTIYF.

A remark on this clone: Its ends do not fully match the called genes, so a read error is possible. The CDR3 protein is CASIPRGADAFF. DNA of the CDR3: TGTGCCAGTATCCCCAGGGGAGCTGACGCTTTCTTT. V usage is TRBV28 and J usage is TRBJ1-1, with D possibly matching TRBD1 (6 bases). The germline V gene has CDR1 MDHEN and CDR2 SYDVKM. This CDR3 spans 12 amino acids.

The CDR3 spells CASSQDTRRGRGEQYF. CDR3 DNA sequence: TGCGCCAGCAGCCAAGATACCCGCAGGGGTCGGGGCGAGCAGTACTTC. The chain employs TRBV4-3 and TRBJ2-7, with D perhaps TRBD1 (6 bases). The CDR3 has 16 amino acids. Germline lookup yields CDR1 LGHNA and CDR2 YSLEER. The V end lost 0 bases, the J end lost 6 bases, and 18 bases lay between the germline ends.

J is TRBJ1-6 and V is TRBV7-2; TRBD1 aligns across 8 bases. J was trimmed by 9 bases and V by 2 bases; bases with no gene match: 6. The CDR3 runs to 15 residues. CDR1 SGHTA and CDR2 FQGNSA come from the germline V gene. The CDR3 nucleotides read TGTGCCAGCAGCTTAATCGGACAGGGTACTTCACCCCTCCACTTT. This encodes CASSLIGQGTSPLHF.

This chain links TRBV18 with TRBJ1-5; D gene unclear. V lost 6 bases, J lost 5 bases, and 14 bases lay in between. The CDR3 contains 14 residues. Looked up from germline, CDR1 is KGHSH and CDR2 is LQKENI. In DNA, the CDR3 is TGTGCCAGCTCCCCTCCGAGTCTGGATCAGCCCCAGCATTTT. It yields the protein CASSPPSLDQPQHF.

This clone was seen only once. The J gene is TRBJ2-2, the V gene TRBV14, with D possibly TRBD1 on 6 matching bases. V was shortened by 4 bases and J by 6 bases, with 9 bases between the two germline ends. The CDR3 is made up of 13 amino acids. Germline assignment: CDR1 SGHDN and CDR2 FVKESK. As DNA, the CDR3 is TGTGCCAGCAGCCTAACAGGGTCCGGGGAGCTGTTTTTT. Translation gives CASSLTGSGELFF.

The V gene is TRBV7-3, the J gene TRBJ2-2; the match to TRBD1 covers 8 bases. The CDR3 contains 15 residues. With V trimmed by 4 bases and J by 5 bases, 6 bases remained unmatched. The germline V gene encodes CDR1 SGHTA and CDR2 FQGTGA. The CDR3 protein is CASSSQGARTGELFF. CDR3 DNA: TGTGCCAGCAGCTCCCAGGGGGCGAGAACCGGGGAGCTGTTTTTT.

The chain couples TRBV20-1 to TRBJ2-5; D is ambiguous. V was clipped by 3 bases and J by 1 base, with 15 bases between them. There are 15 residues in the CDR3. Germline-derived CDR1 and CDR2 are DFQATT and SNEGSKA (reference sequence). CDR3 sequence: CSASDPLGSQETQYF. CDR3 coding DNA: TGCAGTGCTAGTGACCCCCTGGGCAGCCAAGAGACCCAGTACTTC.

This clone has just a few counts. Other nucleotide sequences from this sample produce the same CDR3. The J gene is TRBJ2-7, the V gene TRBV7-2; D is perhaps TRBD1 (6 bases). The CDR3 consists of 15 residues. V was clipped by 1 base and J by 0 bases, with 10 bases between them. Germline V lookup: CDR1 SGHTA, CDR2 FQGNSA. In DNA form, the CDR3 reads TGTGCCAGCAGCTTAGGAGGGGGTATCTCCTACGAGCAGTACTTC. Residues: CASSLGGGISYEQYF.

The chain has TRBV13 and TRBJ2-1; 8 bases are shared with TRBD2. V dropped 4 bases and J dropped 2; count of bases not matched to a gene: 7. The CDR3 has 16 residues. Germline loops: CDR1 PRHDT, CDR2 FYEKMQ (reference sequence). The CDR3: CASSSPEAGAYNEQFF. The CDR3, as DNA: TGTGCCAGCAGCTCGCCGGAAGCGGGAGCCTACAATGAGCAGTTCTTC.

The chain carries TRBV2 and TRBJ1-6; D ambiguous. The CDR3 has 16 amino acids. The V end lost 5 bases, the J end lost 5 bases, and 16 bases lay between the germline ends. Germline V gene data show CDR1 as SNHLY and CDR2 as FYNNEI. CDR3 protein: CASSPTWKVDNSPLHF. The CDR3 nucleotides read TGTGCCAGCAGTCCAACCTGGAAGGTAGATAATTCACCCCTCCACTTT.

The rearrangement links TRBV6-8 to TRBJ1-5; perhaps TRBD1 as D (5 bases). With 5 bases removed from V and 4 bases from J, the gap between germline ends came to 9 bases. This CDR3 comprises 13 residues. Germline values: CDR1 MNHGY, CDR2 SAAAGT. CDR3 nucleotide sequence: TGTGCCAGCAGTCGACAGCAAAATCAGCCCCAGCATTTT. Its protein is CASSRQQNQPQHF.

CDR3 region: CASSSPLRGSYEQYF. CDR3 sequence (DNA): TGTGCCAGCAGCTCCCCTCTGAGGGGTTCCTACGAGCAGTACTTC. This chain joins TRBV11-2 and TRBJ2-7; D tentatively reads TRBD1 or TRBD2 (5 bases each). Germline CDR1 is SGHAT and CDR2 is FQNNGV. Trimming took 4 bases from V and 1 from J, leaving 14 bases between them. CDR3 length: 15 residues.